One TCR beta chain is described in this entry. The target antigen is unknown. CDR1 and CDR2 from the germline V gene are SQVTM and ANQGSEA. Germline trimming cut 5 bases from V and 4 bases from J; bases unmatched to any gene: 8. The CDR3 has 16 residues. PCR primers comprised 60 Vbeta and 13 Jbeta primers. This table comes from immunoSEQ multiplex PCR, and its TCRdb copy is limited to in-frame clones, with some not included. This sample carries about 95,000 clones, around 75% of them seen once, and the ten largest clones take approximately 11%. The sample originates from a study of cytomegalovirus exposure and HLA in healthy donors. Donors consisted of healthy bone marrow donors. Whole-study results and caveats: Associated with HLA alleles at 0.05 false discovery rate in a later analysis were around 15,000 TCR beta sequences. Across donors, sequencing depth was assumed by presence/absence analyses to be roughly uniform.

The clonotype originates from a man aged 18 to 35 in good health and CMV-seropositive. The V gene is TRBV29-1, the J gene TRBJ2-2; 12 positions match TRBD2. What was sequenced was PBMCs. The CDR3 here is CSVLNGLAGSTGELFF. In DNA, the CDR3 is TGCAGCGTTCTCAACGGACTAGCGGGGTCCACCGGGGAGCTGTTTTTT.